Shown below are 27 T cell receptor beta chains from a single sample sequenced in a study of vaccination effects on CD4 cells after COVID-19 (dated by TCRdb to between 2021 and 2023). Libraries came from the immunoSEQ multiplex PCR assay. This immuneACCESS table, as held by TCRdb, lists in-frame sequences with V and J called but not all clones. Of the missing ones, under half trace to an unresolved V gene in checked studies; the others have no known cause. The sample contains around 30,000 clones, roughly 69% of them found a single time. Roughly 18% of the sample is held by the ten biggest clonotypes. Their target antigens are unknown. In the ViraFEST assay, PBMC were stimulated with viral peptide pools, and TCR sequencing was then used to find antigen-specific CD4+ T cell clonotypes based on their expansion. After around 11 days of culture, CD4+ T cells were isolated with the EasySep CD4+ T cell isolation kit. PCR-confirmed SARS-CoV-2 infection had occurred in convalescent patients between March and December 2020, before the Alpha, Beta and Delta variants emerged in the United States.

Sequencing was performed on CD4+ T cells from PBMCs cultured with SARS-CoV-2 spike peptides, taken before COVID-19 vaccination. The intended sense of this specimen's cell subset or site label: SARS-CoV-2 spike overlapping peptide pool stimulation. These receptors all stem from a human donor who had a prior SARS-CoV-2 infection.

This clone was seen just once. This chain connects TRBV5-6 to TRBJ1-2, with D tentatively TRBD1 (5 bases). Per the germline V gene, CDR1 is SGHDT and CDR2 is YYEEEE. Trimming removed 0 bases at V and 7 bases at J, with 25 bases between. The CDR3 is 18 residues long. The CDR3 sequence is CASSLASWQGLSGGGYTF. The CDR3, as DNA: TGTGCCAGCAGCTTGGCCAGTTGGCAGGGTCTATCGGGTGGTGGCTACACCTTC. Supplemented by reference TRBV5-6 and TRBJ1-2, the full variable domain reads DAGVTQSPTHLIKTRGQQVTLRCSPKSGHDTVSWYQQALGQGPQFIFQYYEEEERQRGNFPDRFSGHQFPNYSSELNVNALLLGDSALYLCASSLASWQGLSGGGYTFGSGTRLTVV.

This chain uses TRBV9 with TRBJ2-3, with 9 positions matching TRBD2. J was trimmed by 4 bases and V by 2 bases; bases with no gene match: 11. The germline CDR1 and CDR2 sequences are SGDLS and YYNGEE. This CDR3 has 17 residues. This CDR3 is CASSVNSGGLSADTQYF. The CDR3 region has the DNA TGTGCCAGCAGCGTGAATAGCGGGGGTCTAAGCGCAGATACGCAGTATTTT.

The V and J genes are TRBV11-2 and TRBJ2-5; D remains ambiguous. From germline, CDR1 is SGHAT and CDR2 FQNNGV. Trimming left V 2 bases short and J 0 bases short, with 4 bases between. The CDR3 has 13 amino acids. The CDR3 DNA reads as TGTGCCAGCAGCTTACTGTACCAAGAGACCCAGTACTTC. Its protein product is CASSLLYQETQYF.

The sample holds one count of this clone. The chain is built from TRBV10-3 and TRBJ2-2; 10 nucleotides line up with TRBD2. Germline-derived CDR1 and CDR2 are ENHRY and SYGVKD. After removal of 5 bases from V and 2 bases from J, the junction contained 5 bases not matched to a gene. The CDR3 covers 16 residues. DNA of the CDR3: TGTGCCATCAGTAATGGACTAGCGGTTAACACCGGGGAGCTGTTTTTT. This codes for CAISNGLAVNTGELFF.

The CDR3 loop is CASSFRGIGYTF. The CDR3 bases are TGTGCCAGCAGTTTTCGGGGGATTGGCTACACCTTC. The V and J genes are TRBV12-3 or TRBV12-4 and TRBJ1-2; tentatively, D is TRBD1 (5 bases). Deletions cut 3 bases from V and 7 bases from J, with 9 bases between. The CDR3 has 12 amino acids.

In DNA form, the CDR3 reads TGTGCCAGCAGCCAATTGGCGGGAGCCCGGGATGAGCAGTTCTTC. Protein: CASSQLAGARDEQFF. V and J are TRBV3-1 (or the pseudogene TRBV3-2) and TRBJ2-1; TRBD2 matches at 7 bases. Germline-derived CDR1 and CDR2 are LGHDT and YNNKEL (reference sequence). The ends lost 2 bases at V and 8 bases at J; junction bases unmatched: 9. The CDR3 covers 15 residues.

This rearrangement joins TRBV6-6 to TRBJ1-5, with 8 bases that match TRBD1. This CDR3 comprises 14 residues. CDR1 and CDR2 (germline): MNHNY, SVGAGI (reference sequence). The ends lost 5 bases at V and 11 bases at J; junction bases unmatched: 11. CDR3 bases: TGTGCCAGCAGTCCGGGACAGGAATTTCGGGCCCAGCATTTT. As protein: CASSPGQEFRAQHF.

This chain links TRBV5-1 with TRBJ1-2; D is unresolved. The CDR3 is 15 residues long. From germline, CDR1 is SGHRS and CDR2 YFSETQ. V lost 4 bases, J lost 0 bases, and 13 bases lay in between. As DNA, the CDR3 is TGCGCCAGCAGCCCCGACCCTTTAGCTAACTATGGCTACACCTTC. It specifies CASSPDPLANYGYTF.

The CDR3 region has the DNA TGTGCCAGCAGCATTGGAGGTACGCAGTATTTT. Translated: CASSIGGTQYF. V gene TRBV11-2 combines with J gene TRBJ2-3; possible D gene TRBD2, 5 bases. The CDR3 covers 11 residues. Looked up from germline, CDR1 is SGHAT and CDR2 is FQNNGV. With 5 bases removed from V and 8 bases from J, the gap between germline ends came to 8 bases.

The V call is TRBV5-6, the J call TRBJ2-7, with unresolved D. The germline CDR1 and CDR2 sequences are SGHDT and YYEEEE. V lost 4 bases to trimming and J lost 0 bases, with 8 bases between them. There are 13 residues in the CDR3. The chain's CDR3 is CASSRVNSYEQYF. In DNA form, the CDR3 reads TGTGCCAGCAGCCGGGTTAACTCCTACGAGCAGTACTTC.

The genes are TRBV6-5 and TRBJ1-5, with D perhaps matching TRBD1 (5 bases). Germline values: CDR1 MNHEY, CDR2 SVGAGI. This CDR3 has 14 residues. V lost 2 bases and J 3 bases, leaving 8 bases between the germline ends. The CDR3 region is CASSYDRLNQPQHF. CDR3 DNA: TGTGCCAGCAGTTACGACAGACTCAATCAGCCCCAGCATTTT.

V usage is TRBV5-3 and J usage is TRBJ2-3; the match to TRBD2 covers 9 bases. TRBV5-3 is recorded as an ORF, its role being uncertain. CDR3 size: 17 residues. The J segment lost 2 bases and the V segment lost 5 bases, leaving 12 bases of the junction unmatched. Written as DNA, the CDR3 is TGTGCCAGAAGACAATCCCGACTAGCGGAGTTCACAGATACGCAGTATTTT. It is translated as CARRQSRLAEFTDTQYF.

This clone was seen only a few times. The chain carries TRBV6-2 or TRBV6-3 and TRBJ1-5; no definite D call. With 4 bases removed from V and 0 bases from J, the gap between germline ends came to 7 bases. Germline-derived CDR1 and CDR2 are MNHEY and SVGEGT. The CDR3 consists of 14 residues. CDR3 region: CASSLTDSNQPQHF. Here the CDR3 DNA reads TGTGCCAGCAGTTTAACAGATAGCAATCAGCCCCAGCATTTT.

The chain combines TRBV3-1 (or the pseudogene TRBV3-2) with TRBJ2-2; a weak D match, TRBD2 (5 bases). The CDR3 sequence is 15 residues long. V lost 4 bases to trimming and J lost 7 bases, with 16 bases between them. Germline CDR1 reads LGHDT; CDR2 reads YNNKEL (reference sequence). The CDR3, as DNA: TGTGCCAGCAGCCTTTCCGGGGATTACGGCGGGGAGCTGTTTTTT. Translated, it gives CASSLSGDYGGELFF.

The V call is TRBV2, the J call TRBJ1-5, with D hard to call. Trimming cost V 5 bases and J 8 bases, with 10 bases left between them. CDR1 and CDR2 (germline): SNHLY, FYNNEI. The CDR3 loop spans 12 amino acids. The CDR3 is CASSSAREPQHF. The CDR3 DNA follows: TGTGCCAGCAGTTCAGCGAGGGAGCCCCAGCATTTT.

This chain joins TRBV6-5 and TRBJ2-7; D is possibly TRBD2 (6 bases). Germline V gene data show CDR1 as MNHEY and CDR2 as SVGAGI. The CDR3 runs to 15 residues. Trimming took off 7 bases at V and 0 bases at J, with 16 bases between the two ends. Written as DNA, the CDR3 is TGTGCCAGCACCCCACCAACCGGGAGCTCCTACGAGCAGTACTTC. Its protein is CASTPPTGSSYEQYF.

V gene TRBV30 combines with J gene TRBJ2-3; TRBD1 or TRBD2 may be the D gene (5 bases each). Trimming took 0 bases from V and 6 from J, leaving 13 bases between them. This CDR3 comprises 14 residues. Looked up from germline, CDR1 is GTSNPN and CDR2 is SVGIG (reference sequence). The CDR3 sequence is CAWSVRGGDDTQYF. The DNA of the CDR3 is TGTGCCTGGAGTGTACGTGGTGGGGACGATACGCAGTATTTT. Full variable domain (missing parts from reference TRBV30 and TRBJ2-3): SQTIHQWPATLVQPVGSPLSLECTVEGTSNPNLYWYRQAAGRGLQLLFYSVGIGQISSEVPQNLSASRPQDRQFILSSKKLLLSDSGFYLCAWSVRGGDDTQYFGPGTRLTVL.

The chain uses TRBV6-2 or TRBV6-3 and TRBJ2-7, with TRBD1 identical over 8 bases. The CDR3 covers 14 residues. The germline CDR1 and CDR2 sequences are MNHEY and SVGEGT. The V and J ends lost 4 bases and 7 bases, in that order; junction bases with no gene match: 9. CDR3 region: CASSFGQGVEEQYF. The CDR3, as DNA: TGTGCCAGCAGTTTTGGACAGGGTGTGGAAGAGCAGTACTTC.

This sequence joins TRBV15 and TRBJ1-2; no reliable D call. The CDR3 is made up of 12 amino acids. Trimming left V 0 bases short and J 5 bases short, with 4 bases between. Germline lookup yields CDR1 LNHNV and CDR2 YYDKDF (reference sequence). CDR3 in amino acids: CATSRDRYGYTF. CDR3 coding DNA: TGTGCCACCAGCAGAGATCGTTATGGCTACACCTTC. The full variable domain, in which reference TRBV15 and TRBJ1-2 provide the parts outside the CDR3, is DAMVIQNPRYQVTQFGKPVTLSCSQTLNHNVMYWYQQKSSQAPKLLFHYYDKDFNNEADTPDNFQSRRPNTSFCFLDIRSPGLGDTAMYLCATSRDRYGYTFGSGTRLTVV.

This chain connects TRBV6-2 or TRBV6-3 to TRBJ2-7; D is perhaps TRBD1 (6 bases). This CDR3 region has 17 residues. Germline CDR1 and CDR2: MNHEY and SVGEGT. The ends were cut back, 0 bases at V and 0 bases at J, with 15 bases in the middle. The CDR3 sequence: CASSYSFRDTLSYEQYF. CDR3 DNA: TGTGCCAGCAGTTACTCGTTCCGGGACACCCTCTCCTACGAGCAGTACTTC.

For this clone: The junction and the germline gene differ at one end; a read error may be behind it. The V call is TRBV19, the J call TRBJ1-6; D gene ambiguous. Germline CDR1 reads LNHDA; CDR2 reads SQIVND (reference sequence). This CDR3 region has 16 residues. The CDR3 nucleotides read TGTGCGAGTAGTTTTGGTGTCAGCTCCTATAATTCACCCCTCCACTTT. Protein: CASSFGVSSYNSPLHF.

The V and J genes are TRBV24-1 and TRBJ2-7; no reliable D call. V was shortened by 9 bases and J by 0 bases, with 14 bases between the two germline ends. The CDR3 loop spans 14 amino acids. CDR1 and CDR2 (germline): KGHDR, SFDVKD. CDR3 amino acids: CATPAILASYEQYF. The CDR3 nucleotides read TGTGCCACCCCTGCAATCTTGGCCTCCTACGAGCAGTACTTC.

This clone was detected once. The chain employs TRBV9 and TRBJ2-2; 14 nucleotides match TRBD2. This CDR3 has 17 residues. Germline V gives CDR1 SGDLS, CDR2 YYNGEE. After removal of 4 bases from V and 3 bases from J, the junction contained 5 bases not matched to a gene. The CDR3 region has the DNA TGTGCCAGCAGCAGGACTAGCGGGAGGACCCACACCGGGGAGCTGTTTTTT. Translating it yields CASSRTSGRTHTGELFF.

CDR3 in DNA: TGTGCCTGGAGCCGGGACGGCTATGGCTACACCTTC. Translated: CAWSRDGYGYTF. The chain carries TRBV30 and TRBJ1-2, with a weak D call TRBD1 (5 bases). Germline V gene lookup returns CDR1 GTSNPN and CDR2 SVGIG (reference sequence). CDR3 length equals 12 residues. Trimming left V 3 bases short and J 4 bases short, with 9 bases between.

V and J are TRBV3-1 (or the pseudogene TRBV3-2) and TRBJ1-1, with D hard to call. The V end was cut by 0 bases, the J end by 2 bases, with 13 bases between. The CDR3 totals 16 residues. The germline V gene encodes CDR1 LGHDT and CDR2 YNNKEL (reference sequence). This CDR3 reads CASSQEGRGRNTEAFF. DNA for the CDR3: TGTGCCAGCAGCCAAGAAGGAAGAGGGCGTAACACTGAAGCTTTCTTT.

The chain combines TRBV5-1 with TRBJ2-1; D is unresolved. Germline CDR1 SGHRS, CDR2 YFSETQ. The length of the CDR3 is 14 residues. Deletions cut 1 base from V and 9 bases from J, with 14 bases between. The CDR3 DNA reads as TGCGCCAGCAGCTTGCAATACGGTTTCGGTGAGCAGTTCTTC. Translation gives CASSLQYGFGEQFF. The whole variable domain, filled in from reference TRBV5-1 and TRBJ2-1, reads KAGVTQTPRYLIKTRGQQVTLSCSPISGHRSVSWYQQTPGQGLQFLFEYFSETQRNKGNFPGRFSGRQFSNSRSEMNVSTLELGDSALYLCASSLQYGFGEQFFGPGTRLTVL.

J is TRBJ2-5 and V is TRBV5-1; D not certain. Germline CDR1 and CDR2: SGHRS and YFSETQ. This CDR3 is built from 15 residues. V gave up 1 base and J gave up 0 bases, with 10 bases separating them. This CDR3 is CASSLSAIDQETQYF. The CDR3 DNA is TGCGCCAGCAGCTTGAGCGCCATTGACCAAGAGACCCAGTACTTC.